Listed below are T cell receptor beta chains from one sample, sequenced in a study of blood T cell repertoires in COVID-19. Clones were sequenced by immunoSEQ multiplex PCR, and TCRdb holds only the in-frame ones, with some missing. The sample carries about 180,000 clones, roughly 87% recorded once. The source material was PBMCs or T cells enriched from blood (not recorded which). Source of these receptors: a human donor with acute COVID-19. The donor label of this sample is uncertain. Both conserved end residues are part of each CDR3. The D gene is left open where the match is weak. Size values are once, few and many counts, or a class for expanded clones, and some rows have none.

cdr3_aa	cdr3_nt	clone_size	d_call	cdr3_length	j_call	v_call
CASSPRGQGPLLGTGELFF	TGTGCCAGCAGCCCCCGGGGACAGGGGCCCCTCCTTGGCACCGGGGAGCTGTTTTTT	-	TRBD1	19	TRBJ2-2	TRBV7-6
CASRTGGQGALGYTF	TGTGCCAGCAGGACCGGGGGACAGGGGGCGCTTGGCTACACCTTC	-	TRBD1	15	TRBJ1-2	TRBV2
CASSPGTGWTYGYTF	TGCGCCAGCAGTCCCGGGACAGGATGGACCTATGGCTACACCTTC	-	TRBD1	15	TRBJ1-2	TRBV4-3
CASSLTSGEGHEQFF	TGTGCCAGCAGCCTGACTAGCGGGGAAGGGCATGAGCAGTTCTTC	-	TRBD2	15	TRBJ2-1	TRBV6-2/TRBV6-3
CASSLEWGLGSGNTIYF	TGTGCCAGCAGCTTGGAATGGGGCCTTGGGTCTGGAAACACCATATATTTT	-	-	17	TRBJ1-3	TRBV5-6
CSVERSEKSNTGELFF	TGCAGCGTTGAGCGGTCGGAGAAATCGAACACCGGGGAGCTGTTTTTT	-	-	16	TRBJ2-2	TRBV29-1
CASSLGTSGGADEQFF	TGTGCCAGCAGCCTCGGGACTAGCGGGGGCGCGGATGAGCAGTTCTTC	-	TRBD2	16	TRBJ2-1	TRBV11-3
CASSLWPGQGTTEAFF	TGTGCCAGCAGTTTATGGCCCGGACAGGGTACCACTGAAGCTTTCTTT	-	TRBD1	16	TRBJ1-1	TRBV27
CSAGQGYTEAFF	TGCAGCGCTGGACAGGGTTACACTGAAGCTTTCTTT	-	TRBD1	12	TRBJ1-1	TRBV29-1
CASSPRGQGAYNEQFF	TGTGCCAGCTCACCTAGAGGACAGGGGGCTTACAATGAGCAGTTCTTC	-	TRBD1	16	TRBJ2-1	TRBV18
CASSFARAYEQYF	TGTGCCAGCAGTTTTGCCAGGGCCTACGAGCAGTACTTC	-	-	13	TRBJ2-7	TRBV27
CASSYDSYGYTF	TGTGCCAGCAGTTATGACAGCTATGGCTACACCTTC	-	-	12	TRBJ1-2	TRBV2
CASSPSGDRGYGYTF	TGTGCCAGCAGCCCCTCGGGAGACAGGGGGTATGGCTACACCTTC	-	TRBD1	15	TRBJ1-2	TRBV7-2
CASSQGAGLSEKLFF	TGCGCCAGCAGCCAAGGGGCAGGGTTAAGTGAAAAACTGTTTTTT	-	-	15	TRBJ1-4	TRBV4-1
CASSLEPILAGLETQYF	TGCGCCAGCAGCTTGGAACCTATACTAGCGGGGTTAGAGACCCAGTACTTC	-	TRBD2	17	TRBJ2-5	TRBV5-1
CASSAGTGDNEKLFF	TGCGCCAGCAGCGCGGGGACAGGAGATAATGAAAAACTGTTTTTT	-	TRBD1	15	TRBJ1-4	TRBV5-1
CASSLLAGGGNEQFF	TGTGCCAGCAGCCTACTAGCGGGGGGGGGCAATGAGCAGTTCTTC	-	TRBD2	15	TRBJ2-1	TRBV6-8
CASSQDQSGIYGYTF	TGTGCCAGCAGCCAAGATCAGTCAGGGATCTATGGCTACACCTTC	-	-	15	TRBJ1-2	TRBV4-2
CASSLGQANQPQHF	TGTGCCAGCAGCTTGGGACAGGCAAATCAGCCCCAGCATTTT	-	TRBD1	14	TRBJ1-5	TRBV7-9
CASSAHGGNNSPLHF	TGTGCCAGCAGTGCCCACGGGGGGAACAATTCACCCCTCCACTTT	-	-	15	TRBJ1-6	TRBV7-3
CASSLARGNEQFF	TGTGCCAGCAGCTTAGCACGGGGCAATGAGCAGTTCTTC	-	-	13	TRBJ2-1	TRBV7-2
CASRQTQGTRNEQFF	TGTGCCAGCAGACAGACCCAGGGAACCCGCAATGAGCAGTTCTTC	-	-	15	TRBJ2-1	TRBV11-2
CASSQGVVAGITDTQYF	TGCGCCAGCAGCCAAGGAGTGGTAGCGGGGATCACAGATACGCAGTATTTT	-	TRBD2	17	TRBJ2-3	TRBV4-3
CSAGPLAGGESGYGYTF	TGCAGCGCGGGGCCTTTGGCAGGGGGCGAGTCGGGCTATGGCTACACCTTC	-	TRBD1	17	TRBJ1-2	TRBV29-1
CASSYEGGGSDTQYF	TGTGCCAGCAGCTACGAGGGGGGGGGATCAGATACGCAGTATTTT	-	-	15	TRBJ2-3	TRBV7-2
CATSEWGGPQQFF	TGTGCCACCAGTGAGTGGGGGGGGCCTCAGCAGTTCTTC	once	-	13	TRBJ2-1	TRBV24-1
CASGTGGRYGYTF	TGTGCCAGCGGTACAGGGGGCCGATATGGCTACACCTTC	once	TRBD1	13	TRBJ1-2	TRBV19
CASSYTSGIYNEQFF	TGTGCCAGCAGTTACACCAGCGGGATCTACAATGAGCAGTTCTTC	-	TRBD2	15	TRBJ2-1	TRBV6-5
CASSLERRNTEAFF	TGCGCCAGCAGCTTGGAACGGAGGAACACTGAAGCTTTCTTT	-	-	14	TRBJ1-1	TRBV5-1
CASSDRGPSPLHF	TGTGCCAGCTCCGACAGGGGGCCCTCACCCCTCCACTTT	once	TRBD1	13	TRBJ1-6	TRBV27
CASSFGLRSSYEQYF	TGTGCCAGCTCCTTCGGACTGAGGAGCTCCTACGAGCAGTACTTC	few	-	15	TRBJ2-7	TRBV6-5
CATSRDFGQGAKTQYF	TGTGCCACCAGCAGAGATTTCGGACAGGGGGCGAAGACCCAGTACTTC	-	TRBD1	16	TRBJ2-5	TRBV15
CASAFSGTANTGELFF	TGCGCCAGTGCCTTTTCGGGGACAGCGAACACCGGGGAGCTGTTTTTT	-	TRBD1	16	TRBJ2-2	TRBV5-1
CASRRPGGFPLHF	TGTGCCAGCAGACGACCGGGGGGTTTTCCCCTCCACTTT	-	-	13	TRBJ1-6	TRBV6-5
CASSELAGGPYNEQFF	TGTGCCAGCAGCGAACTAGCGGGGGGGCCCTACAATGAGCAGTTCTTC	-	TRBD2	16	TRBJ2-1	TRBV5-6
CASRGGGAEETQYF	TGCGCCAGCCGAGGGGGAGGGGCGGAAGAGACCCAGTACTTC	-	-	14	TRBJ2-5	TRBV10-1
CASSLSRPVRGAVEQYF	TGTGCCAGCAGTTTAAGCCGCCCGGTGCGGGGGGCGGTGGAGCAGTACTTC	once	TRBD2	17	TRBJ2-7	TRBV27
CASSLGTTRYQETQYF	TGCGCCAGCAGCTTGGGCACTACAAGATACCAAGAGACCCAGTACTTC	-	-	16	TRBJ2-5	TRBV5-1
CASSLARGPVRYEQYF	TGTGCCAGCAGCTTAGCGAGAGGGCCCGTCCGCTACGAGCAGTACTTC	few	-	16	TRBJ2-7	TRBV7-9
CASTQTGQNNEQFF	TGTGCCAGCACCCAAACGGGACAGAACAATGAGCAGTTCTTC	-	TRBD1	14	TRBJ2-1	TRBV9
CAITRGVGYGYTF	TGTGCCATCACCAGGGGGGTTGGCTATGGCTACACCTTC	-	TRBD1	13	TRBJ1-2	TRBV10-3
CASSFPNQPQHF	TGTGCCAGCAGCTTTCCGAATCAGCCCCAGCATTTT	once	-	12	TRBJ1-5	TRBV7-2
CASSEFTLTGGLGEQYF	TGCGCCAGCTCAGAATTCACTTTGACAGGGGGTCTCGGCGAGCAGTACTTC	-	TRBD1	17	TRBJ2-7	TRBV10-1
CASSLMRGETQYF	TGTGCCAGCAGCTTAATGAGGGGGGAGACCCAGTACTTC	-	-	13	TRBJ2-5	TRBV7-6
CASSVGHLTDTQYF	TGCGCCAGCAGCGTGGGACACCTCACAGATACGCAGTATTTT	-	-	14	TRBJ2-3	TRBV5-1
CASSGRTAGSPLHF	TGTGCCAGCAGTGGGAGGACGGCCGGTTCACCCCTCCACTTT	once	-	14	TRBJ1-6	TRBV28
CASSRYWSNQPQHF	TGCGCCAGCAGCCGATACTGGAGCAATCAGCCCCAGCATTTT	-	-	14	TRBJ1-5	TRBV4-1
CAWSAGVSGTDTQYF	TGTGCCTGGAGTGCGGGGGTGTCCGGCACAGATACGCAGTATTTT	-	-	15	TRBJ2-3	TRBV30
CASSQEGVTEAFF	TGCGCCAGCAGCCAAGAAGGGGTCACTGAAGCTTTCTTT	-	-	13	TRBJ1-1	TRBV4-1
CASSPSLAGGPHEQYF	TGTGCCAGCTCACCGTCTCTAGCGGGGGGGCCCCACGAGCAGTACTTC	-	TRBD2	16	TRBJ2-7	TRBV18
CAGGLAGVQETQYF	TGTGCGGGGGGACTAGCGGGAGTCCAAGAGACCCAGTACTTC	once	TRBD2	14	TRBJ2-5	TRBV5-4